This T cell receptor beta chain was sequenced for a study of cytomegalovirus exposure and HLA in healthy donors. General observations from the study: Association of some 18,000 TCR beta sequences with HLA alleles was found at 0.05 false discovery rate in a later analysis. Earlier analysis yielded a pattern in which most TCR beta V segments were productive about 90% or about 30% of the time.

Donors counted as nominally healthy when sampled, yet unrecorded immune exposures were likely. Vbeta (60) and Jbeta (13) primers were used in the PCR. Sequencing was performed with immunoSEQ multiplex PCR; in TCRdb, only in-frame clones are kept and a portion is missing. Here the sample spans 140,000 to 150,000 clones, about three quarters being singletons. Germline CDR1 is SGHTA and CDR2 is FQGTGA. V was pared by 0 bases and J by 0 bases, with 6 bases between. The CDR3 has 15 amino acids. Of note for this clone: Antigen unknown.

The sample comprised PBMCs. The sequence derives from a male donor in good health and CMV-seronegative. The V and J genes are TRBV7-3 and TRBJ1-3, with unresolved D. The DNA for the CDR3 is TGTGCCAGCAGCTTAACAGATAGCTCTGGAAACACCATATATTTT. Protein: CASSLTDSSGNTIYF.